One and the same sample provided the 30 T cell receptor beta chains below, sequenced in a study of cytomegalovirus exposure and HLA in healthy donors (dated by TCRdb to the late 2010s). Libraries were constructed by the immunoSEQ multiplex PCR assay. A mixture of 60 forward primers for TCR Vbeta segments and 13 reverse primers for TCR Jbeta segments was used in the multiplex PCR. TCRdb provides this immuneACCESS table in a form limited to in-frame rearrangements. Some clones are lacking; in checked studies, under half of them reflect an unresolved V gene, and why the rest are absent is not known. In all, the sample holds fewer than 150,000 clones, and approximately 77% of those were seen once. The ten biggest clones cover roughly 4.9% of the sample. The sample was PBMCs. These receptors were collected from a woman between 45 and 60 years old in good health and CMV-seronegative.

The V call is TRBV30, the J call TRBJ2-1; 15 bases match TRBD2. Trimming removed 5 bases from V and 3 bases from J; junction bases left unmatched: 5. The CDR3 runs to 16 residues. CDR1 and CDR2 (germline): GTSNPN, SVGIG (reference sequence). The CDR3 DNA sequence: TGTGCCTGGGGTAGGACTAGCGGGGGGGACTACAATGAGCAGTTCTTC. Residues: CAWGRTSGGDYNEQFF.

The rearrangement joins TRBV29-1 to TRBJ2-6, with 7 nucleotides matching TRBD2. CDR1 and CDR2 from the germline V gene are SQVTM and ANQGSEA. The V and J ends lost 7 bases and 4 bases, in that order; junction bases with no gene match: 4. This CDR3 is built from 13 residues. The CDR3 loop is CSASGAGANVLTF. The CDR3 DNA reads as TGCAGCGCGAGCGGGGCGGGGGCCAACGTCCTGACTTTC.

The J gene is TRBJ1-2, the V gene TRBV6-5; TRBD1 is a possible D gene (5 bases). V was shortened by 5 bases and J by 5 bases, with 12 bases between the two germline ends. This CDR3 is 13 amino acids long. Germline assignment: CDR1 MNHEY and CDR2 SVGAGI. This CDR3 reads CASSRGGGYGYTF. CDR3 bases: TGTGCCAGCAGTCGCGGGGGTGGTTATGGCTACACCTTC.

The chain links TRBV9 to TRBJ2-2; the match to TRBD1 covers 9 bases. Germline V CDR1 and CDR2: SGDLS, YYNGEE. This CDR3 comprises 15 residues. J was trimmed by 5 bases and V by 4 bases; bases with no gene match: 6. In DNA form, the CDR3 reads TGTGCCAGCAGCATCGGGACAGGGAAAACCGGGGAGCTGTTTTTT. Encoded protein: CASSIGTGKTGELFF.

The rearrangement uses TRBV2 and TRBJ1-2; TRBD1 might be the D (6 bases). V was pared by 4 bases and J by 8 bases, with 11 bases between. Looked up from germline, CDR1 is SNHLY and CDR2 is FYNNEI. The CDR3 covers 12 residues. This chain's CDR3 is CASSGGTGGYTF. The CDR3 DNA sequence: TGTGCCAGCAGTGGGGGCACAGGGGGCTACACCTTC.

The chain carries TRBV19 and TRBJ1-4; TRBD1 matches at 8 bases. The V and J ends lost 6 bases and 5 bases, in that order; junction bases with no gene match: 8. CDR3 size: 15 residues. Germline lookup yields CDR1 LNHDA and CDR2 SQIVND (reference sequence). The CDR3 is CASRGVGQVNEKLFF. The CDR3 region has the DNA TGTGCCAGTAGGGGTGTGGGACAGGTGAATGAAAAACTGTTTTTT.

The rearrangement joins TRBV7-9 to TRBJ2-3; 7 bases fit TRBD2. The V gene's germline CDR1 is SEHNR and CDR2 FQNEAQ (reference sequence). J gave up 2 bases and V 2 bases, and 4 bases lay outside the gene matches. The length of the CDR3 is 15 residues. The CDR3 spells CASSLSGAYTDTQYF. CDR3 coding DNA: TGTGCCAGCAGCTTAAGCGGGGCCTACACAGATACGCAGTATTTT. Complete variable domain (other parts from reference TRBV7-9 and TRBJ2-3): DTGVSQNPRHKITKRGQNVTFRCDPISEHNRLYWYRQTLGQGPEFLTYFQNEAQLEKSRLLSDRFSAERPKGSFSTLEIQRTEQGDSAMYLCASSLSGAYTDTQYFGPGTRLTVL.

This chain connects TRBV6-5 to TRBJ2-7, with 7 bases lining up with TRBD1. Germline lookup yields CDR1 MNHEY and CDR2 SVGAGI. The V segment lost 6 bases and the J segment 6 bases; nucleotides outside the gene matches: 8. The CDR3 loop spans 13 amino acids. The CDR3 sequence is CASRPWTGGEQYF. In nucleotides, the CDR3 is TGTGCCAGCAGACCTTGGACAGGCGGCGAGCAGTACTTC.

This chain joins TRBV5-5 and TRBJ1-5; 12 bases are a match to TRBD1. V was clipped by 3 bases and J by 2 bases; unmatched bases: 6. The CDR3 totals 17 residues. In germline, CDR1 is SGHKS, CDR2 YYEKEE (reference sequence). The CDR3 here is CASSSGTGGLGNQPQHF. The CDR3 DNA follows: TGTGCCAGCAGCTCCGGGACAGGGGGCTTGGGCAATCAGCCCCAGCATTTT.

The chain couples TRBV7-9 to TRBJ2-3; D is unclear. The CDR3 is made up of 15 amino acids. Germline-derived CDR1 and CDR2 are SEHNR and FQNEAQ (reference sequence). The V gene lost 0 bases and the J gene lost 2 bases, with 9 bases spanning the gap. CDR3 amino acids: CASSLANAATDTQYF. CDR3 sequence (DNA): TGTGCCAGCAGCTTAGCCAACGCGGCCACAGATACGCAGTATTTT.

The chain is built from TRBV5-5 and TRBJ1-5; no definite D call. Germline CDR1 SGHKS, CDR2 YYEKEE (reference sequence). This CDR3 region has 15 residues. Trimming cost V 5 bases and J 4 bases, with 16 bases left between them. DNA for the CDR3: TGTGCCAGCAGTTTCTCCGCCGGAGGGAATCAGCCCCAGCATTTT. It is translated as CASSFSAGGNQPQHF.

The CDR3: CASSPDIDYEQYF. Here the CDR3 DNA reads TGCGCCAGCAGCCCAGACATTGACTACGAGCAGTACTTC. The rearrangement links TRBV5-1 to TRBJ2-7; D ambiguous. This CDR3 has 13 amino acids. In germline, CDR1 is SGHRS, CDR2 YFSETQ. Between the trimmed V and J ends, which lost 4 bases and 3 bases, there was a span of 11 bases.

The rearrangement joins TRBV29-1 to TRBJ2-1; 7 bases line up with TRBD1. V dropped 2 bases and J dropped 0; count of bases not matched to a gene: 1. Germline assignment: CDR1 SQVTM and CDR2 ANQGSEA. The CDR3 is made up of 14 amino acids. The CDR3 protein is CSVERQGSYNEQFF. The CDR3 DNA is TGCAGCGTTGAACGACAGGGCTCCTACAATGAGCAGTTCTTC.

CDR3 in amino acids: CASSLVRAGNEKLFF. DNA for the CDR3: TGTGCCAGCAGCTTAGTTCGGGCAGGGAATGAAAAACTGTTTTTT. The V gene is TRBV7-8, the J gene TRBJ1-4; the D gene is possibly TRBD1 (5 bases). The CDR3 runs to 15 residues. CDR1 is SGHVS, CDR2 FQNEAQ, per germline. The V end was cut by 1 base, the J end by 5 bases, with 11 bases between.

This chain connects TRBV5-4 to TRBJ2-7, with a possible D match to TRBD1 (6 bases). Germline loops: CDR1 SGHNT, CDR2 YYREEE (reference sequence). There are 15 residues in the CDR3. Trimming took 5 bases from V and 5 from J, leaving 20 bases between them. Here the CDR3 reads CASRLMGWRQDEQYF. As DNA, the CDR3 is TGTGCCAGCAGGTTGATGGGTTGGAGACAGGACGAGCAGTACTTC.

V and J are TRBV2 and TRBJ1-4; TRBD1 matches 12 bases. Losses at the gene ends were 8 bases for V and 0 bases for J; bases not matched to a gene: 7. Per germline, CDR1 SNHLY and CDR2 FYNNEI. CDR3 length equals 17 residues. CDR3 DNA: TGTGCCAGCGTCCGGGACAGGGGGCTACCAACTAATGAAAAACTGTTTTTT. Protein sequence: CASVRDRGLPTNEKLFF.

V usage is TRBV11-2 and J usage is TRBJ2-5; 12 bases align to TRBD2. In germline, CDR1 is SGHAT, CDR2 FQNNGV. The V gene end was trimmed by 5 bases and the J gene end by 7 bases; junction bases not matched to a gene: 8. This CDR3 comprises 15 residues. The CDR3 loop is CASSTRLAGAPTQYF. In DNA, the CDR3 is TGTGCCAGCAGCACGAGACTAGCGGGGGCGCCGACCCAGTACTTC.

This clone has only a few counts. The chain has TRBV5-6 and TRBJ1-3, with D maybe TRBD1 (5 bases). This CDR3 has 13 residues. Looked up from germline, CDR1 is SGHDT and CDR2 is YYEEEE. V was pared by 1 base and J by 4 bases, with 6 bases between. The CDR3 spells CASSLRQGNTIYF. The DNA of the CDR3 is TGTGCCAGCAGCTTGCGACAGGGAAACACCATATATTTT.

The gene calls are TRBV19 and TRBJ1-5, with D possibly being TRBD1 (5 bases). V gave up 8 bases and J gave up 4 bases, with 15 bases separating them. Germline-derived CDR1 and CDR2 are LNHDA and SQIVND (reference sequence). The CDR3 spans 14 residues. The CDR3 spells CASGGDWENQPQHF. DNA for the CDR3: TGTGCCAGTGGAGGGGACTGGGAGAATCAGCCCCAGCATTTT.

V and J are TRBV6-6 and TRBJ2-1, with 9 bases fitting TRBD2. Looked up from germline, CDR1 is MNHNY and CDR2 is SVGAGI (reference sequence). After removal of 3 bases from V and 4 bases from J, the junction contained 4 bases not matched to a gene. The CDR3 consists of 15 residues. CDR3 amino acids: CASSYWTSEYNEQFF. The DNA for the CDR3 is TGTGCCAGCAGTTATTGGACTAGCGAGTACAATGAGCAGTTCTTC.

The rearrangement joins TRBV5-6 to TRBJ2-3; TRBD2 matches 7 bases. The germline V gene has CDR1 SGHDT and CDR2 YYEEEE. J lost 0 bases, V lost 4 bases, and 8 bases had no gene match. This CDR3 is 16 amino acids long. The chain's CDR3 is CASSPMGGVSTDTQYF. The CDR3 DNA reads TGTGCCAGCAGCCCGATGGGGGGGGTTAGCACAGATACGCAGTATTTT.

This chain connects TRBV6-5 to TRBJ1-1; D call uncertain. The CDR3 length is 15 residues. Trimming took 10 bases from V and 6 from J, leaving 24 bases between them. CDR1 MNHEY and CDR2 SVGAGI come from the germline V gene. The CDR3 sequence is CATGDWGFGVSEAFF. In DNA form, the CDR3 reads TGTGCCACCGGTGATTGGGGTTTCGGGGTGTCTGAAGCTTTCTTT.

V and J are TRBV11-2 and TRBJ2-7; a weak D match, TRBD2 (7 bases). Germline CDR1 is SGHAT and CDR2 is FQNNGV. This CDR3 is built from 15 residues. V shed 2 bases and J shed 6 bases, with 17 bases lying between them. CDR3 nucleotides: TGTGCCAGCAGCTTATCATGGGGGGGCAGATCCGAGCAGTACTTC. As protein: CASSLSWGGRSEQYF.

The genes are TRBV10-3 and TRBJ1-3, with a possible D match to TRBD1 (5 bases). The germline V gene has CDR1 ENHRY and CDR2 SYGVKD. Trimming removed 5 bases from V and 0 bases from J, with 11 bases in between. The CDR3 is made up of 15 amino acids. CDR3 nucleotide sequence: TGTGCCATCAGTCAGGGTGAACTCTCTGGAAACACCATATATTTT. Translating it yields CAISQGELSGNTIYF.

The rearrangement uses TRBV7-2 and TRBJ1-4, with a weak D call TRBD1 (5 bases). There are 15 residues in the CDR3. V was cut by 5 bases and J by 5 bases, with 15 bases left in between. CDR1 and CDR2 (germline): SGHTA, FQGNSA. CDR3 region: CASSPDIGPNEKLFF. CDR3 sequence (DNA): TGTGCCAGCAGCCCGGACATCGGACCGAATGAAAAACTGTTTTTT.

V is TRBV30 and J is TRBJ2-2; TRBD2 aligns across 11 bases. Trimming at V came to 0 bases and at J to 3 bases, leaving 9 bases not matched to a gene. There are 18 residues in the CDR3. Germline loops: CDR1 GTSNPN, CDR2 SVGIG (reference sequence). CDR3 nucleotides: TGTGCCTGGAGTGTAGGTCAAGCTAGCGGGGGGTACACCGGGGAGCTGTTTTTT. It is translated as CAWSVGQASGGYTGELFF.

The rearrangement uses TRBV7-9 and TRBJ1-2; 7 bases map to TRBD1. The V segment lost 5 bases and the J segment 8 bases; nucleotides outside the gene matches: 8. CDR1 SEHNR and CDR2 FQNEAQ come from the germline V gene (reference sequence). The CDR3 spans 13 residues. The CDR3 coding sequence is TGTGCCAGCAGCATCGAAGACAGGGTCGGCTACACCTTC. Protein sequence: CASSIEDRVGYTF.

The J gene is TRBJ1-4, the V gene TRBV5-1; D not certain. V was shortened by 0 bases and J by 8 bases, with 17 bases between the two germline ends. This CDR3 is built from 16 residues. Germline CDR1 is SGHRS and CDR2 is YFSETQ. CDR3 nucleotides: TGCGCCAGCAGCTTGGGCACCGGGAATCCCGAAGAAAAACTGTTTTTT. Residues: CASSLGTGNPEEKLFF.

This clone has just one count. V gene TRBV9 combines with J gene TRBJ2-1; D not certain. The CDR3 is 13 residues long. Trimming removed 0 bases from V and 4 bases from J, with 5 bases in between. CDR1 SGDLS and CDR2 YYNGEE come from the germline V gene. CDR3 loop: CASSVARYNEQFF. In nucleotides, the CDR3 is TGTGCCAGCAGCGTAGCCAGGTACAATGAGCAGTTCTTC.

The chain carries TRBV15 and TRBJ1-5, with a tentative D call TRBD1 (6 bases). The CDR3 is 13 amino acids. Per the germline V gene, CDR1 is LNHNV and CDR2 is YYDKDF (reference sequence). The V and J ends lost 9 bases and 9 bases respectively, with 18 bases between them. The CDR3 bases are TGTGCCACGAGTCTACAGGGTCGGATGCCCCAGCATTTT. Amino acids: CATSLQGRMPQHF.